This TCR beta chain was recorded in a study of OX40 agonist ivuxolimab in advanced cancers. Study-wide background: Checkpoint inhibitors had been given previously to 40% of patients.

Method: immunoSEQ multiplex PCR; TCRdb's copy keeps in-frame clones and lacks some. Among thousands of clones, 79% were seen once, and the ten largest hold about 37%. The germline gives CDR1 SNHLY, CDR2 FYNNEI. The CDR3 runs to 14 residues. V lost 6 bases and J lost 8; bases outside the gene matches: 4. The sample was CD4+ or CD8+ T cells sorted from blood, taken in a trial of the OX40 agonist ivuxolimab. The receptor's source is an adult with an advanced solid tumor such as melanoma, head and neck, liver or kidney cancer. The rearrangement joins TRBV2 to TRBJ2-1; 13 positions match TRBD2. CDR3 residues: CASSLGLAGDEQFF. The CDR3, as DNA: TGTGCCAGCAGCCTTGGACTAGCGGGGGATGAGCAGTTCTTC.